This T cell receptor beta chain stems from a study of response to subunit inactivated influenza vaccine. TCRdb redid the calling of the RT-PCR reads with MiXCR, one entry per CDR3 protein. The table shows roughly 190,000 distinct CDR3 sequences, with approximately 12% occurring only once. A further study also used this sample, focusing on T cells expressing NK-cell markers. That paper notes: Researchers built TCR beta cDNA using 5'RACE template switching with UMIs. With respect to HCMV, most of the eight sequenced donors were seropositive, and one was seronegative.

The specimen was CD8+ T cells sorted from PBMCs, collected roughly 12 days after vaccination. This receptor was obtained from a man aged 50-59 years who received an inactivated influenza vaccine.

CDR3 sequence: CASSYNPLLASTYNEQFF. As DNA, the CDR3 is TGTGCCAGCAGTTATAACCCCTTACTAGCGTCAACCTACAATGAGCAGTTCTTC. The chain combines TRBV27 with TRBJ2-1, with 7 bases fitting TRBD2. V gave up 4 bases and J gave up 2 bases; unmatched junction bases: 14. Germline assignment: CDR1 MNHEY and CDR2 SMNVEV (reference sequence). This CDR3 spans 18 amino acids.